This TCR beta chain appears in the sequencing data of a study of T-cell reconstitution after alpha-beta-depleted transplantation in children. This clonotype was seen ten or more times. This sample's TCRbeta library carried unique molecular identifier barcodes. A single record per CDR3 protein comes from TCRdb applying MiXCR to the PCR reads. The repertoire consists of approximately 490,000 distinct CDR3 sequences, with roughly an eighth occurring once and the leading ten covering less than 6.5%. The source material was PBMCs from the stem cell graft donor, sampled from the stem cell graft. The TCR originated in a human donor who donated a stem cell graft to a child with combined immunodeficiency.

The CDR3 nucleotides are TGTGCCAGCAGCCAGGGACAGCCGTACGAGCAGTACTTC. Translating gives CASSQGQPYEQYF. The V gene is TRBV7-2, the J gene TRBJ2-7; 7 positions agree with TRBD1. Germline loops: CDR1 SGHTA, CDR2 FQGNSA. The CDR3 extends over 13 amino acids. With V trimmed by 5 bases and J by 4 bases, 5 bases remained unmatched.